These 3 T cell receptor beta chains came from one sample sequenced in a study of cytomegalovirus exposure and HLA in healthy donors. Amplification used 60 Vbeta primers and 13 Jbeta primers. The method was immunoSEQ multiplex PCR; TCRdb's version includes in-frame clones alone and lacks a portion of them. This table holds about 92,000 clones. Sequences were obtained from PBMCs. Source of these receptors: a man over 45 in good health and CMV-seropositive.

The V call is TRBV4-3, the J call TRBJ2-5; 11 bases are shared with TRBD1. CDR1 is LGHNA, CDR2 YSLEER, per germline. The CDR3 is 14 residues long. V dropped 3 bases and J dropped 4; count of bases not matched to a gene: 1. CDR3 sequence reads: CASSHGQGAETQYF. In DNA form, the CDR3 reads TGCGCCAGCAGCCACGGACAGGGGGCAGAGACCCAGTACTTC.

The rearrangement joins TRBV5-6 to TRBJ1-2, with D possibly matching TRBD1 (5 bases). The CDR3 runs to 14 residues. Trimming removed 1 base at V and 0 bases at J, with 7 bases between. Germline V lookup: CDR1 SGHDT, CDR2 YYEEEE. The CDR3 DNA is TGTGCCAGCAGCTTGTCAGGGCCTAACTATGGCTACACCTTC. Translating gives CASSLSGPNYGYTF.

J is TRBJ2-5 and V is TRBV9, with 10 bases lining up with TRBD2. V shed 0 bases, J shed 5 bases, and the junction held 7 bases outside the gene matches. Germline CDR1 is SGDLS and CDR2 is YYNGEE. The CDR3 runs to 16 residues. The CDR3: CASSVGLAGTFETQYF. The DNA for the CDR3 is TGTGCCAGCAGCGTAGGACTAGCGGGTACCTTTGAGACCCAGTACTTC.